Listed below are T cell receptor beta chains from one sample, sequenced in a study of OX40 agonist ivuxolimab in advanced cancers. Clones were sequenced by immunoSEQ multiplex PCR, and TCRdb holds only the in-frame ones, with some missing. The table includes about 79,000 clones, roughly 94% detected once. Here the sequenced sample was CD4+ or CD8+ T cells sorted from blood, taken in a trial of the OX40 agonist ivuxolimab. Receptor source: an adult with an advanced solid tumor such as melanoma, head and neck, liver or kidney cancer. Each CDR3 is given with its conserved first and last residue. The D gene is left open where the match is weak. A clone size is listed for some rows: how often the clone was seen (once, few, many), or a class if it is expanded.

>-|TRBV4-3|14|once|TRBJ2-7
CASSQARNSYEQYF
TGCGCCAGCAGCCAGGCTAGGAACTCCTACGAGCAGTACTTC
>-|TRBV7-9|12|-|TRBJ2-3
CASSFGGDTQYF
TGTGCCAGCAGCTTTGGGGGAGATACGCAGTATTTT
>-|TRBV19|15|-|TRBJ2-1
CASSIGQGFYNEQFF
TGTGCCAGTAGTATAGGCCAGGGATTCTACAATGAGCAGTTCTTC
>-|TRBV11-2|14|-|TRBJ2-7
CASSLLDDTYEQYF
TGTGCCAGCAGCTTACTAGACGACACCTACGAGCAGTACTTC
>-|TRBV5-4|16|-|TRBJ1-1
CASSLPLIDSNTEAFF
TGTGCCAGCAGCTTGCCCCTGATCGATTCTAACACTGAAGCTTTCTTT
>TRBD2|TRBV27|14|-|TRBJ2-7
CASRGLAGPYEQYF
TGTGCCAGCAGGGGACTAGCGGGACCCTACGAGCAGTACTTC
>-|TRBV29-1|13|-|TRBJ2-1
CSVEDGASDEQFF
TGCAGCGTTGAAGATGGTGCTAGCGATGAGCAGTTCTTC
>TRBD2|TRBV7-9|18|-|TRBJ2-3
CASSPRLEGTTPRHTQYF
TGTGCCAGCAGCCCACGCCTCGAGGGGACTACCCCTCGACATACGCAGTATTTT
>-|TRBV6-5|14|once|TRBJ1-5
CASSYSKSGQPQHF
TGTGCCAGCAGTTACTCGAAGTCAGGTCAGCCCCAGCATTTT
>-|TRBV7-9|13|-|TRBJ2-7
CASSSTGAQEQYF
TGTGCCAGCAGCTCTACTGGGGCCCAAGAGCAGTACTTC
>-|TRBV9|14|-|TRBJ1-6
CASSQQQGNSPLHF
TGTGCCAGCAGCCAACAACAGGGTAATTCACCCCTCCACTTT
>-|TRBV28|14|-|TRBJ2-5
CASSPLGRGETQYF
TGTGCCAGCAGCCCCCTTGGCCGGGGGGAGACCCAGTACTTC
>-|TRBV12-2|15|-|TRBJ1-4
CASRSVPAGCEKLFF
TGTGCAAGTCGCTCCGTCCCGGCAGGGTGCGAAAAACTGTTTTTT
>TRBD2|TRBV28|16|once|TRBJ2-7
CASRKRRLAAHYEQYF
TGTGCCAGCAGGAAGAGAAGACTAGCGGCTCACTACGAGCAGTACTTC
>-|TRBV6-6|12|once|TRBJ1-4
CASSRDNEKLFF
TGTGCCAGCAGCCGGGACAATGAAAAACTGTTTTTT
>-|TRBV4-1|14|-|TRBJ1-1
CASSQRVANTEAFF
TGCGCCAGCAGCCAAAGGGTTGCGAACACTGAAGCTTTCTTT
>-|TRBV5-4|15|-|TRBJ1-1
CASSLGEGSSPEAFF
TGTGCCAGCAGCTTGGGAGAGGGGAGCAGCCCTGAAGCTTTCTTT
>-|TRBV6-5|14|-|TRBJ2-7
CASSYGGRSYEQYF
TGTGCCAGCAGTTATGGAGGGAGATCCTACGAGCAGTACTTC
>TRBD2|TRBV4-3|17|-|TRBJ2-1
CASSSDLLAGGSNEQFF
TGCGCCAGCAGCTCCGATTTACTAGCGGGCGGTAGCAATGAGCAGTTCTTC
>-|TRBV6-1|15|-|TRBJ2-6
CASTSTGSGANVLTF
TGTGCCAGCACGTCAACAGGTTCTGGGGCCAACGTCCTGACTTTC
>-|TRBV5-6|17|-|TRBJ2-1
CASSLVRGRMSYNEQFF
TGTGCCAGCAGCTTAGTGAGGGGGAGGATGTCCTACAATGAGCAGTTCTTC
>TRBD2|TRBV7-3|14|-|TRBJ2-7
CASSYSGGSYEQYF
TGTGCCAGCAGCTATAGCGGGGGATCCTACGAGCAGTACTTC